Listed below are T cell receptor beta chains from one sample, sequenced in a study of T cells in tumors after PD-1 blockade. Only in-frame clones appear in the TCRdb table, and some are missing; sequencing was by immunoSEQ multiplex PCR. Among about 63,000 clones, around 72% were seen once, and the ten largest hold 4.7%. Sequencing used PBMCs, obtained after anti-PD-1 treatment. Every receptor here comes from a human donor with basal cell carcinoma. The CDR3 runs from the conserved cysteine through the conserved F or W. D genes are given only for firm matches. The size field is filled for only some rows; it gives once, few, many or a size class.

TRBV2	TRBJ2-7	-	-	TGTGCCAGCAGGCAGGGCTACGAGCAGTACTTC	CASRQGYEQYF
TRBV2	TRBJ2-3	few	TRBD2	TGTGCCAGCAGGGGGGGGACTAGCGCAGATACGCAGTATTTT	CASRGGTSADTQYF
TRBV12-3/TRBV12-4	TRBJ2-3	-	-	TGTGCCAGCAGTTCGGGGGTGCAGTATTTT	CASSSGVQYF
TRBV29-1	TRBJ1-1	few	-	TGCAGCGTTGGTGGGTATACTGAAGCTTTCTTT	CSVGGYTEAFF
TRBV7-2	TRBJ1-1	-	-	TGTGCCAGCAGCTTTATAAACGAAGCTTTCTTT	CASSFINEAFF
TRBV4-1	TRBJ2-7	-	-	TGCGCCAGCAGCCAAGAGAGCCTAGCGCTAGGGTACGAGCAGTACTTC	CASSQESLALGYEQYF
TRBV12-3/TRBV12-4	TRBJ1-2	few	TRBD1	TGTGCCAGCAGGATGACAGGGGGCGTTGGCTACACCTTC	CASRMTGGVGYTF
TRBV7-2	TRBJ2-5	-	-	TGTGCCAGCAGCCTAAACAGGGCTCAAGAGACCCAGTACTTC	CASSLNRAQETQYF
TRBV12-3/TRBV12-4	TRBJ2-5	-	-	TGTGCCAGCAAGTTGCGGGACTTC	CASKLRDF
TRBV2	TRBJ2-3	-	-	TGTGCCAGCAGTGGGACAGAATATGATACGCAGTATTTT	CASSGTEYDTQYF
TRBV7-2	TRBJ2-3	-	-	TGTGCCAGCAGCTCTCGCTCCCCCAGAGGCACAGATACGCAGTATTTT	CASSSRSPRGTDTQYF
TRBV7-8	TRBJ1-4	-	-	TGTGCCAGCAGCTTCGGGACGGGGAAAAATGAAAAACTGTTTTTT	CASSFGTGKNEKLFF
TRBV5-1	TRBJ2-2	-	-	TGCGCCAGCAGCTTGATATGGGGCGGCACCGGGGAGCTGTTTTTT	CASSLIWGGTGELFF
TRBV6-5	TRBJ1-1	-	-	TGTGCCAGCAGTTACTGGGGGTCTGTAGCTTTCTTT	CASSYWGSVAFF
TRBV5-1	TRBJ2-7	-	TRBD2	TGCGCCAGCAGTCGTCTCACGGGAGGGCACTACGAGCAGTACTTC	CASSRLTGGHYEQYF
TRBV28	TRBJ1-2	-	TRBD1	TGTGCCAGCAGATTCCCACAGGGGATGGACTATGGCTACACCTTC	CASRFPQGMDYGYTF
TRBV7-2	TRBJ2-7	once	TRBD1	TGTGCCAGCAGCCCCCCCTGGACAGGTTCTTCCTACGAGCAGTACTTC	CASSPPWTGSSYEQYF
TRBV7-9	TRBJ2-1	-	TRBD2	TGTGCCAGCAGCTTAGTTAGCGGGGCCGAGAGGGGCGATGAGCAGTTCTTC	CASSLVSGAERGDEQFF
TRBV19	TRBJ1-1	-	-	TGTGCCAGTAGTTCACGGCCGGGATTTGAAGCTTTCTTT	CASSSRPGFEAFF
TRBV28	TRBJ2-7	-	TRBD2	TGTGCCAGCAGTTTAACTAGCGGGTCTCCCTACGAGCAGTACTTC	CASSLTSGSPYEQYF
TRBV5-6	TRBJ1-5	few	-	TGTGCCAGCAGCCTGGGGTCAGGGAGCAATCAGCCCCAGCATTTT	CASSLGSGSNQPQHF
TRBV12-3/TRBV12-4	TRBJ1-2	-	-	TGTGCCAGCAGCCTTGGACGGCAGAAGGGCTACACCTTC	CASSLGRQKGYTF
TRBV6-6	TRBJ1-2	-	-	TGTGCCATCGACAGTAACTATGGCTACACCTTC	CAIDSNYGYTF
TRBV5-4	TRBJ2-1	-	TRBD2	TGTGCCAGCAGCTTGCAGGGTAGCGGGGGGAGCAGTGAGCAGTTCTTC	CASSLQGSGGSSEQFF
TRBV5-6	TRBJ2-7	-	TRBD1	TGTGCCAGCAGCTCGCGGCCTTACGGGACAGTCTCCTACGAGCAGTACTTC	CASSSRPYGTVSYEQYF
TRBV19	TRBJ1-5	-	-	TGTGCCAGTAGTATACGCAAAGATCAGCCCCAGCATTTT	CASSIRKDQPQHF
TRBV28	TRBJ1-4	once	-	TGTGCCAGCAGTTTAGTGGACCCTGAAAAACTGTTTTTT	CASSLVDPEKLFF
TRBV3-1/TRBV3-2	TRBJ2-4	-	TRBD1	TGTGCCAGCAGCCGCCCGGAAGGGGGCTCGGACATTCAGTACTTC	CASSRPEGGSDIQYF
TRBV12-3/TRBV12-4	TRBJ2-7	-	-	TGTGCCAGCGGGACCCCACAGAGGCACGAGCAGTACTTC	CASGTPQRHEQYF
TRBV3-1/TRBV3-2	TRBJ1-1	-	-	TGTGCCAGCACCTTAGCGGGGAGGGCTGAAGCTTTCTTT	CASTLAGRAEAFF
TRBV6-2/TRBV6-3	TRBJ1-2	-	-	TGTGCCAGCAGTTACGGGAGGACAGATCTTGGCTACACCTTC	CASSYGRTDLGYTF
TRBV19	TRBJ2-7	-	TRBD1	TGTGCCAGTAGTATTCGGGCAGGGGGCTACGAGCAGTACTTC	CASSIRAGGYEQYF
TRBV3-1/TRBV3-2	TRBJ1-3	-	-	TGTGCCAGCAGCCAAGGGGGGTCCGGAAACACCATATATTTT	CASSQGGSGNTIYF
TRBV30	TRBJ1-5	-	-	TGTGCCTGGAGTGCTCCAGGGTCCCAGCCCCAGCATTTT	CAWSAPGSQPQHF
TRBV19	TRBJ2-1	few	TRBD2	TGTGCCAGTAGTGCGGGACTAGCGGGGGTCTACAATGAGCAGTTCTTC	CASSAGLAGVYNEQFF
TRBV7-9	TRBJ2-7	-	-	TGTGCCAGCAGCCCAAGGGAAAGCTCCTACGAGCAGTACTTC	CASSPRESSYEQYF
TRBV4-2	TRBJ2-1	-	-	TGTGCCAGCAGCCAAGATCTGGGTCGTACCAATGAGCAGTTCTTC	CASSQDLGRTNEQFF